Below are 4 T cell receptor beta chains sequenced from a single sample in a study of identical twins. TCRdb reanalysed the 5' RACE reads using MiXCR and keeps one entry per CDR3 protein. This table has about 1.7 million distinct CDR3 sequences, roughly a third appearing once. The sequencing input was cord blood. The receptors derive from a newborn girl in good health.

In this sample, this clonotype turned up a few times. The rearrangement links TRBV3-1 to TRBJ2-3; unclear D gene. The V end was cut by 0 bases, the J end by 4 bases, with 11 bases between. The CDR3 runs to 15 residues. Germline V lookup: CDR1 LGHDT, CDR2 YNNKEL (reference sequence). This CDR3 reads CASSQDLGVADTQYF. The CDR3 bases are TGTGCCAGCAGCCAAGATCTTGGGGTAGCAGATACGCAGTATTTT.

The chain employs TRBV28 and TRBJ2-5, with TRBD2 matching 8 bases. V was pared by 6 bases and J by 0 bases, with 6 bases of the junction left unmatched. This CDR3 is built from 15 residues. Germline assignment: CDR1 MDHEN and CDR2 SYDVKM. CDR3 protein: CASSRGLADQETQYF. The CDR3 DNA is TGTGCCAGCAGCCGAGGACTAGCCGACCAAGAGACCCAGTACTTC.

This clonotype has more than one count but fewer than ten. The genes are TRBV11-2 and TRBJ1-1; possible D gene TRBD1, 5 bases. The ends were cut back, 3 bases at V and 7 bases at J, with 24 bases in the middle. Per the germline V gene, CDR1 is SGHAT and CDR2 is FQNNGV. CDR3 size: 17 residues. The CDR3 nucleotides are TGTGCCAGCAGCTTCCGCAGGGTGACCTATTTTCCCATTGAAGCTTTCTTT. It is translated as CASSFRRVTYFPIEAFF.

The V call is TRBV20-1, the J call TRBJ2-5; a possible D gene is TRBD2 (6 bases). The germline gives CDR1 DFQATT, CDR2 SNEGSKA (reference sequence). V was cut by 6 bases and J by 5 bases, with 19 bases left in between. CDR3 size: 14 residues. CDR3 loop: CSAPNSGAGETQYF. CDR3 DNA sequence: TGCAGTGCACCAAATAGCGGAGCTGGGGAGACCCAGTACTTC.